This entry describes one TCR beta chain. The record originates from a study of blood T cell repertoires in COVID-19. Per the germline V gene, CDR1 is WSHSY and CDR2 is SAAADI. The CDR3 length is 14 residues. Trimming left V 8 bases short and J 6 bases short, with 19 bases between. In the original processing: Nucleated cell counts were estimated from reference gene primer amplification. The repertoire was sequenced with immunoSEQ multiplex PCR; TCRdb's copy has only in-frame clones and lacks some. V, J and clone size were drawn from that table, and D and trimming were deduced from the DNA. The sample consists of about 190,000 clones, roughly 80% of them appearing once.

The sequencing sample was made of peripheral blood. The chain uses TRBV10-2 and TRBJ1-1; D unresolved. This TCR derives from a woman aged 45-65 years with acute or convalescent COVID-19. The CDR3 region is CASLPGLERAEAFF. The CDR3, as DNA: TGCGCCAGCCTTCCCGGGCTCGAGAGGGCTGAAGCTTTCTTT.